This T cell receptor beta chain emerged from a study of a mutant IDH1 vaccine in newly diagnosed glioma (dated by TCRdb to the early 2020s). With respect to the entire study: The roughly 34 treated patients were approximately 62% male and about 38% female, with a mean age of approximately 40 years. Peripheral blood samples were drawn at six visits, namely V03 (baseline), V05, V07, V10, V12 and V13. Longitudinal TCRB deep sequencing was done for 25 to 30 treated patients, wherever samples were available for exploratory analyses. Before enrollment, patients had received standard therapy of radiotherapy alone, temozolomide alone, or radiochemotherapy with temozolomide; most received the combination.

This specimen's time point label, per the study, means: baseline, week 1 (first vaccination visit). Per the publication, the treatment or condition label means: pre-vaccination baseline after standard-of-care therapy. The donors had newly diagnosed IDH1-mutant astrocytomas of WHO grade 3 or 4 that showed loss of nuclear ATRX. The samples were drawn from NOA16, a multicentre, single-arm, open-label phase I trial in Germany that tested a mutant IDH1 peptide vaccine in humans for the first time. Blood drawn at visit V03 was used as the baseline sample for immunogenicity testing. Genomic DNA for TCRB sequencing was extracted from EDTA blood using the DNeasy Blood and Tissue Kit. Libraries were built with the immunoSEQ multiplex PCR assay. Rearranged TCR beta chain sequences were amplified using the hsTCRB Kit according to the manufacturer's protocol. TCRB libraries were sequenced on an Illumina MiSeq. Per the source publication's procedure: The proprietary platform of the kit vendor was used for demultiplexing, trimming and gene mapping. Sourced from immuneACCESS, this table was stored by TCRdb with only in-frame sequences that have V and J called. A share of the clones is absent; for the studies checked, an unresolved V gene accounts for under half, and the remainder has no known explanation. The V and J calls and clone size come from that table; D and trimming were worked out from the DNA. This sample gives tens of thousands of clones in total; about 74% of them show up just once. 1.8% of the sample comes from the top ten.

According to the germline V gene, CDR1 reads SQVTM and CDR2 reads ANQGSEA. The V end loses 2 bases and the J end loses 2 bases, and a stretch of 7 bases separates them. Counted from cysteine to phenylalanine, this CDR3 has 13 amino acids. Only the CDR3 part of the read is kept: 39 bases, read in frame from the first base. The paper as a whole reports these results and caveats: The authors noted that analyses of patient blood samples could not be reproduced because of sample limitations. PBMC samples for TCRB deep sequencing were selected based on availability. Across multiple MHC alleles, vaccine-induced immune responses were seen in nearly 95% of patients. Pseudoprogression appeared unrelated to alterations in the top peripheral T cell clonotypes detected by TCRB sequencing.

This clone was detected only a few times. Its specific antigen is unknown. No per-base quality is available; no much larger clone lies one base away. The receptor's source is a woman in her forties with glioma. The sequence is built from TRBV29-1 and TRBJ1-3, with no D gene named confidently. The material was PBMCs, obtained from a glioma patient treated with radiotherapy, temozolomide or both. The CDR3 here reads CSVESDTGNTIYF. The nucleotides read TGCAGCGTTGAATCCGACACTGGAAACACCATATATTTT. The CDR3, completed at both ends by the reference TRBV29-1 and TRBJ1-3 genes, gives the full variable domain SAVISQKPSRDICQRGTSLTIQCQVDSQVTMMFWYRQQPGQSLTLIATANQGSEATYESGFVIDKFPISRPNLTFSTLTVSNMSPEDSSIYLCSVESDTGNTIYFGEGSWLTVV.